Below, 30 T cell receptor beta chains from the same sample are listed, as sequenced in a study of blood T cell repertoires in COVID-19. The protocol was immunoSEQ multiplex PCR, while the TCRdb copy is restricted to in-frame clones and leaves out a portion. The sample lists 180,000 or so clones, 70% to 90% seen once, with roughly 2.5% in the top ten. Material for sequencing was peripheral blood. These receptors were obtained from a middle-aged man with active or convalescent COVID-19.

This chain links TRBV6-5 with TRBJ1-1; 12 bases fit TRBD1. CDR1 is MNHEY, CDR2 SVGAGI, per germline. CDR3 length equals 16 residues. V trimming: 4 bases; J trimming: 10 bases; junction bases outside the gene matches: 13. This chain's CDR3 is CASSSPGQGATRAAFF. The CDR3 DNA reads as TGTGCCAGCAGTTCTCCGGGACAGGGGGCGACCCGGGCAGCTTTCTTT.

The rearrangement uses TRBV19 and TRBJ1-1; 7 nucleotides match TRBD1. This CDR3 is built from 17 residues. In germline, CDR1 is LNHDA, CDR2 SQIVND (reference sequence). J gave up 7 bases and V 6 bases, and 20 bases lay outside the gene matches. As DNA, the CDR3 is TGTGCCAGTAGCCTTTTAACGTTAGGGGTGGACAGGAGTGAAGCTTTCTTT. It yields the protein CASSLLTLGVDRSEAFF.

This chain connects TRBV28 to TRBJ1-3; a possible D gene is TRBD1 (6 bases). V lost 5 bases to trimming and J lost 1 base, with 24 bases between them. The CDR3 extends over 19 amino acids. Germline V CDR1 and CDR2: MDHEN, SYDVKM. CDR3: CASSPFLQGSTRSGNTIYF. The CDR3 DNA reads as TGTGCCAGCAGTCCCTTCCTACAGGGCTCGACACGGTCTGGAAACACCATATATTTT.

CDR3: CAISAQGAANEKLFF. In nucleotides, the CDR3 is TGTGCCATCAGCGCACAGGGAGCTGCTAATGAAAAACTGTTTTTT. The chain employs TRBV10-3 and TRBJ1-4, with D possibly being TRBD1 (6 bases). The germline V gene has CDR1 ENHRY and CDR2 SYGVKD. The CDR3 consists of 15 residues. The V end lost 6 bases, the J end lost 3 bases, and 14 bases lay between the germline ends.

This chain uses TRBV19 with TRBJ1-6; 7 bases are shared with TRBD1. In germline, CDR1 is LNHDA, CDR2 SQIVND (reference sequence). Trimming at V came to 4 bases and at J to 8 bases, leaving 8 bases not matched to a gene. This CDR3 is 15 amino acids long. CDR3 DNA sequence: TGTGCCAGTAGTAGATGGAGGGGGCCGGATTCACCCCTCCACTTT. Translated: CASSRWRGPDSPLHF.

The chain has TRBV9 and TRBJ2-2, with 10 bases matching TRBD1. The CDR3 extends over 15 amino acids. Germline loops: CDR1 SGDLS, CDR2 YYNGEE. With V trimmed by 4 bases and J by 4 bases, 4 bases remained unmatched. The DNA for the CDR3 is TGTGCCAGCAGCTGGGGACAGGGGCTCACCGGGGAGCTGTTTTTT. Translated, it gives CASSWGQGLTGELFF.

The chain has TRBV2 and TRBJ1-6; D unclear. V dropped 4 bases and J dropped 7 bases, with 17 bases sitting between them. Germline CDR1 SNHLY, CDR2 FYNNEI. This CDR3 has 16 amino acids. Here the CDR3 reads CASSGTLISENSPLHF. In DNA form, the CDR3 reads TGTGCCAGCAGTGGGACTTTGATATCGGAAAATTCACCCCTCCACTTT.

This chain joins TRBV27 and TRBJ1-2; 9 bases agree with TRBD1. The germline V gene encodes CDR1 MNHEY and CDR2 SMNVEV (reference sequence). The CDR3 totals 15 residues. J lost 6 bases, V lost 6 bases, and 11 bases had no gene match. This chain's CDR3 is CASRPTGGVLNGYTF. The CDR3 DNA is TGTGCCAGCAGACCAACAGGGGGCGTTCTCAATGGCTACACCTTC.

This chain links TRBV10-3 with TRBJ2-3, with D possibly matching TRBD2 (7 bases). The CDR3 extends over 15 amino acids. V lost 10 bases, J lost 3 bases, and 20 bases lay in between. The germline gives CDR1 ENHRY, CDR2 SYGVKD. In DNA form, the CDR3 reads TGTGCCACCACCCTGGAGGGGGGGCCGACAGATACGCAGTATTTT. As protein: CATTLEGGPTDTQYF.

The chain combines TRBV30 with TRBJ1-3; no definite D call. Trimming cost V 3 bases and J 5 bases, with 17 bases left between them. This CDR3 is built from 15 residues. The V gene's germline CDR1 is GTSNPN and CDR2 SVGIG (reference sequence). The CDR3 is CAWRTRKALRNTIYF. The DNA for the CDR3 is TGTGCCTGGAGGACGCGGAAAGCTCTTCGAAACACCATATATTTT.

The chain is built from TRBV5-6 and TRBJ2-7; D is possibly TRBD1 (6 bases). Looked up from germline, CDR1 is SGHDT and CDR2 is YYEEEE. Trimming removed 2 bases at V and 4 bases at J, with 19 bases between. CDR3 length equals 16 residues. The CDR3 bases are TGTGCCAGCAGCTTAGCCCCAAGGACAGAGTTTTACGAGCAGTACTTC. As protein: CASSLAPRTEFYEQYF.

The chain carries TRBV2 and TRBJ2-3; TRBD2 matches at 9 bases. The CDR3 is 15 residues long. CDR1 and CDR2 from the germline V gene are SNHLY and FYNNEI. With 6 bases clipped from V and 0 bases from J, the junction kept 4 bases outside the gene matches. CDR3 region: CASRAGTSSTDTQYF. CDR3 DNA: TGTGCCAGCAGAGCCGGGACTAGCAGCACAGATACGCAGTATTTT.

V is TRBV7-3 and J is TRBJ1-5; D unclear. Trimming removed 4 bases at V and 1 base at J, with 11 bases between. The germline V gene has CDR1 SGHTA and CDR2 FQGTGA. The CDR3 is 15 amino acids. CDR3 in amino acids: CASSSQRWSNQPQHF. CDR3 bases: TGTGCCAGCAGCTCCCAGAGGTGGAGCAATCAGCCCCAGCATTTT.

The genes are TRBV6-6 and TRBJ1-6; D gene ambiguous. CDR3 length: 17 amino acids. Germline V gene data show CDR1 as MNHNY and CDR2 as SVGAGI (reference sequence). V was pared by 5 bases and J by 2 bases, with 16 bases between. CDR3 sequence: CASSRGRETPYNSPLHF. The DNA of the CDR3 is TGTGCCAGCAGTCGGGGAAGGGAGACGCCCTATAATTCACCCCTCCACTTT.

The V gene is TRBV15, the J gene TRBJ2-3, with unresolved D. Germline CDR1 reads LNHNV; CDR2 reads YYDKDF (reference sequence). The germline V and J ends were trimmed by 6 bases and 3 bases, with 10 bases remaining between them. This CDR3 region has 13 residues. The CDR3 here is CATSGPWTDTQYF. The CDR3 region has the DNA TGTGCCACCAGTGGCCCATGGACAGATACGCAGTATTTT.

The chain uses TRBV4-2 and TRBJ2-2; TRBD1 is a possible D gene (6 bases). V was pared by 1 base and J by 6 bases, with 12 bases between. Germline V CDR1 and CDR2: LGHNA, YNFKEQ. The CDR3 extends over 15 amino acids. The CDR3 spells CASSQAAGVPGELFF. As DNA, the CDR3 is TGTGCCAGCAGCCAAGCGGCAGGGGTCCCCGGGGAGCTGTTTTTT.

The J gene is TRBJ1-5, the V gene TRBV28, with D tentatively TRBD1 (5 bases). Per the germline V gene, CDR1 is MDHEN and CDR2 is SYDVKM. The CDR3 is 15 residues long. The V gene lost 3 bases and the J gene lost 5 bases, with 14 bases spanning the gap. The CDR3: CASSLNRLSHQPQHF. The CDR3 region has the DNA TGTGCCAGCAGTTTGAACAGGTTAAGCCATCAGCCCCAGCATTTT.

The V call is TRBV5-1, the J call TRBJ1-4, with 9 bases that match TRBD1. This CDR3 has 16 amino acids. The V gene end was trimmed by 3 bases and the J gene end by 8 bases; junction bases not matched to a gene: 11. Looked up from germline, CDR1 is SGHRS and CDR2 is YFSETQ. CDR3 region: CASSSEWGQGYEKLFF. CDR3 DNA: TGCGCCAGCAGCTCCGAGTGGGGACAGGGATACGAAAAACTGTTTTTT.

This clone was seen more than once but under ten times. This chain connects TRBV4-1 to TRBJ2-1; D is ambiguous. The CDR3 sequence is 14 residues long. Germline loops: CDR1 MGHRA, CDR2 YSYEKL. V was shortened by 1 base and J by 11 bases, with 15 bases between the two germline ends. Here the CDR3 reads CASSQVGFMEKQFF. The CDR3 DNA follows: TGCGCCAGCAGCCAAGTTGGCTTCATGGAGAAGCAGTTCTTC.

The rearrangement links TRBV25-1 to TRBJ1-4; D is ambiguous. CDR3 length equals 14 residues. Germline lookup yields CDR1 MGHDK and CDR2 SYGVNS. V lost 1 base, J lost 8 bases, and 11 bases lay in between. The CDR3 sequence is CASSEFGSWEKLFF. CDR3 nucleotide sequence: TGTGCCAGCAGTGAATTTGGGAGTTGGGAAAAACTGTTTTTT. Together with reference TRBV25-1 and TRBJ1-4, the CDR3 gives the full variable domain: EADIYQTPRYLVIGTGKKITLECSQTMGHDKMYWYQQDPGMELHLIHYSYGVNSTEKGDLSSESTVSRIRTEHFPLTLESARPSHTSQYLCASSEFGSWEKLFFGSGTQLSVL.

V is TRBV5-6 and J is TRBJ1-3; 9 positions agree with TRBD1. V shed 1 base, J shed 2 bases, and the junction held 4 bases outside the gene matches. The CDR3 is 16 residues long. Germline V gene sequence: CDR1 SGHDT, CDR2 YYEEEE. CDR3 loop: CASSLWWTGAGNTIYF. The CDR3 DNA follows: TGTGCCAGCAGCTTGTGGTGGACAGGGGCTGGAAACACCATATATTTT.

The CDR3 bases are TGTGCCAGAAGCTTGTCTCCCCGCACAGATACGCAGTATTTT. This gives the protein CARSLSPRTDTQYF. This sequence joins TRBV5-3 and TRBJ2-3; D ambiguous. TRBV5-3 is identified as an open reading frame with a role that is uncertain. V dropped 1 base and J dropped 1 base, with 7 bases sitting between them. The CDR3 contains 14 residues.

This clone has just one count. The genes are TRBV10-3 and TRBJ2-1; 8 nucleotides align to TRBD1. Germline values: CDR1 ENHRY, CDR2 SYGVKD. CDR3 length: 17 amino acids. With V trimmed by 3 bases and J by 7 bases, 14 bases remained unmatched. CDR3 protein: CAISDHETQGARNEQFF. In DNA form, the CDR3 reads TGTGCCATCAGTGACCACGAGACTCAGGGGGCGCGGAATGAGCAGTTCTTC.

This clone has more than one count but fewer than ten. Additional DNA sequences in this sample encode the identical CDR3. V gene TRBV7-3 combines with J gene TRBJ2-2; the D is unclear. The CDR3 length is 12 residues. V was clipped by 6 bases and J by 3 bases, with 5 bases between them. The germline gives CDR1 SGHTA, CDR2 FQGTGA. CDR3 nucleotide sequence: TGTGCCAGCAGAAGAGACACCGGGGAGCTGTTTTTT. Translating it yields CASRRDTGELFF.

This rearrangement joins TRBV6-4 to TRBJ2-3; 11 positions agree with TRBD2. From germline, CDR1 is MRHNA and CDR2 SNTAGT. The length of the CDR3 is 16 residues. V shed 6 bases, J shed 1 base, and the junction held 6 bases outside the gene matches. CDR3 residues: CASSARSGGGTDTQYF. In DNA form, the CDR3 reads TGTGCCAGCAGCGCCCGTAGCGGGGGGGGCACAGATACGCAGTATTTT.

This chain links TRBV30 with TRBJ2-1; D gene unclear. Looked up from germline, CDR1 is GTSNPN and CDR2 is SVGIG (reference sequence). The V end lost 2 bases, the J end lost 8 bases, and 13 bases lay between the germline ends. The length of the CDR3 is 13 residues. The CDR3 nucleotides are TGTGCCTGGAGTCTGATAGCAAGACATGAGCAGTTCTTC. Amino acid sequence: CAWSLIARHEQFF.

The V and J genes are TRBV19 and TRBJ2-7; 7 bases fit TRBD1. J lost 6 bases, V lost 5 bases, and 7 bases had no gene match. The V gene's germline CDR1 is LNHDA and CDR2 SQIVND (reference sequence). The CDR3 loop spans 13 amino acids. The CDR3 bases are TGTGCCAGTAGTGGCACGACAGGGAGCGAGCAGTACTTC. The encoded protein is CASSGTTGSEQYF.

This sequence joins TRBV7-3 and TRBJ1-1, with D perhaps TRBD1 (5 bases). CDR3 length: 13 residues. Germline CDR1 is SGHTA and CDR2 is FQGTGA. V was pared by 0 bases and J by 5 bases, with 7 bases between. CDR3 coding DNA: TGTGCCAGCAGCTTAACGGGGACTACTGAAGCTTTCTTT. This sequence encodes CASSLTGTTEAFF.

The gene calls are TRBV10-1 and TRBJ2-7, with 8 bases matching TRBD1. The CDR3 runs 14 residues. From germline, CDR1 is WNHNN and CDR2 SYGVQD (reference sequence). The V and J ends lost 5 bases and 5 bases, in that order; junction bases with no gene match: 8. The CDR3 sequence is CASSLSRGLDEQYF. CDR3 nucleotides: TGCGCCAGCAGTCTATCCAGGGGGCTGGACGAGCAGTACTTC.

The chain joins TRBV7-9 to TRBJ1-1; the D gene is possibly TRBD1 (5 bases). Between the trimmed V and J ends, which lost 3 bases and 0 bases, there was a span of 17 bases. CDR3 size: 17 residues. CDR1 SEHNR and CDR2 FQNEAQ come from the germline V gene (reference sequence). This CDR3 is CASSFTGVARMNTEAFF. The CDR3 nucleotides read TGTGCCAGCAGCTTTACGGGGGTCGCACGGATGAACACTGAAGCTTTCTTT.